Below, 32 T cell receptor beta chains from the same sample are listed, as sequenced in a study of cytomegalovirus exposure and HLA in healthy donors. Amplification used 60 Vbeta primers and 13 Jbeta primers. The assay was immunoSEQ multiplex PCR, and TCRdb's table has in-frame clones only and misses some. Among 95,000 to 150,000 clones listed, about 70% were seen once. Sequenced: PBMCs. Every receptor here comes from a woman between 35 and 50 years old in good health and CMV-seronegative.

A word on this clone: Since a much larger clone is just one base distant, this may be a read error. The V call is TRBV5-6, the J call TRBJ1-3; the D is unclear. CDR1 is SGHDT and CDR2 is YYEEEE in the germline V gene. V gave up 4 bases and J gave up 2 bases, with 4 bases separating them. The CDR3 spans 12 residues. This chain's CDR3 is CASSQTGNTIYF. The CDR3 DNA reads as TGTGCCAGCAGCCAAACTGGAAACACCATATATTTT.

This clone was counted a single time. The chain employs TRBV29-1 and TRBJ2-7; 9 bases match TRBD2. This CDR3 is built from 14 residues. After removal of 2 bases from V and 2 bases from J, the junction contained 4 bases not matched to a gene. CDR1 and CDR2 from the germline V gene are SQVTM and ANQGSEA. For the CDR3, the DNA is TGCAGCGTTGAATTGATAGCGGGGGCCTACGAGCAGTACTTC. Translated: CSVELIAGAYEQYF.

V is TRBV28 and J is TRBJ2-3, with D perhaps matching TRBD2 (6 bases). The CDR3 length is 16 residues. V was shortened by 7 bases and J by 1 base, with 18 bases between the two germline ends. Germline-derived CDR1 and CDR2 are MDHEN and SYDVKM. The CDR3 DNA reads as TGTGCCAGCATCGTAGCGGAGCCAGCGCGCACAGATACGCAGTATTTT. It codes for CASIVAEPARTDTQYF. Combining the CDR3 with reference TRBV28 and TRBJ2-3 gives the whole variable domain DVKVTQSSRYLVKRTGEKVFLECVQDMDHENMFWYRQDPGLGLRLIYFSYDVKMKEKGDIPEGYSVSREKKERFSLILESASTNQTSMYLCASIVAEPARTDTQYFGPGTRLTVL.

The chain joins TRBV29-1 to TRBJ2-1; 13 bases are a match to TRBD2. The CDR3 has 14 residues. Germline V gene data show CDR1 as SQVTM and CDR2 as ANQGSEA. Germline trimming cut 6 bases from V and 7 bases from J; bases unmatched to any gene: 6. The CDR3 coding sequence is TGCAGCGTCCCGAGGACTAGCGGGAGAAATGAGCAGTTCTTC. Amino acids: CSVPRTSGRNEQFF.

This chain links TRBV2 with TRBJ1-2; TRBD1 aligns across 7 bases. The germline V gene has CDR1 SNHLY and CDR2 FYNNEI. The CDR3 contains 12 residues. V was clipped by 5 bases and J by 7 bases; unmatched bases: 4. CDR3 region: CASSQTGLGYTF. In DNA form, the CDR3 reads TGTGCCAGCAGTCAGACAGGGCTTGGCTACACCTTC.

This clone occurred a few times. This chain links TRBV19 with TRBJ2-5; no reliable D call. From germline, CDR1 is LNHDA and CDR2 SQIVND (reference sequence). The CDR3 extends over 13 amino acids. Trimming took off 0 bases at V and 9 bases at J, with 11 bases between the two ends. This chain's CDR3 is CASSIDTWAAQYF. The CDR3 DNA reads TGTGCCAGTAGTATAGATACGTGGGCAGCCCAGTACTTC.

The V and J genes are TRBV28 and TRBJ2-7, with D possibly TRBD1 on 6 matching bases. Germline V CDR1 and CDR2: MDHEN, SYDVKM. The ends were cut back, 2 bases at V and 2 bases at J, with 10 bases in the middle. There are 14 residues in the CDR3. The CDR3 loop reads CASSLGDKPYEQYF. DNA of the CDR3: TGTGCCAGCAGTTTAGGGGACAAGCCCTACGAGCAGTACTTC.

The chain links TRBV2 to TRBJ2-7; no clear D. Germline V gene data show CDR1 as SNHLY and CDR2 as FYNNEI. This CDR3 has 14 residues. V was cut by 0 bases and J by 0 bases, with 6 bases left in between. CDR3 region: CASSEASDSYEQYF. In DNA form, the CDR3 reads TGTGCCAGCAGTGAAGCTTCAGACTCCTACGAGCAGTACTTC. The full variable domain, with the rest looked up from reference TRBV2 and TRBJ2-7, is EPEVTQTPSHQVTQMGQEVILRCVPISNHLYFYWYRQILGQKVEFLVSFYNNEISEKSEIFDDQFSVERPDGSNFTLKIRSTKLEDSAMYFCASSEASDSYEQYFGPGTRLTVT.

The rearrangement uses TRBV7-3 and TRBJ2-2, with 7 nucleotides matching TRBD1. The V and J ends lost 0 bases and 0 bases, in that order; junction bases with no gene match: 4. This CDR3 contains 17 residues. In germline, CDR1 is SGHTA, CDR2 FQGTGA. The CDR3 DNA is TGTGCCAGCAGCTTAACCCACGACAGGGCGAACACCGGGGAGCTGTTTTTT. Its protein is CASSLTHDRANTGELFF.

The chain is built from TRBV7-2 and TRBJ2-7, with 8 positions matching TRBD2. The CDR3 has 14 amino acids. J lost 4 bases, V lost 7 bases, and 9 bases had no gene match. Germline V CDR1 and CDR2: SGHTA, FQGNSA. The CDR3 bases are TGTGCCAGCACCAGGACCGGGGGGGTTTACGAGCAGTACTTC. Protein: CASTRTGGVYEQYF. The complete variable domain, with remaining parts taken from reference TRBV7-2 and TRBJ2-7, reads GAGVSQSPSNKVTEKGKDVELRCDPISGHTALYWYRQSLGQGLEFLIYFQGNSAPDKSGLPSDRFSAERTGGSVSTLTIQRTQQEDSAVYLCASTRTGGVYEQYFGPGTRLTVT.

The rearrangement links TRBV7-6 to TRBJ2-7; 9 nucleotides line up with TRBD1. The CDR3 has 16 residues. V lost 0 bases, J lost 9 bases, and 12 bases stayed unmatched. Looked up from germline, CDR1 is SGHVS and CDR2 is FNYEAQ. The CDR3 spells CASSLALRTGVWGQYF. Here the CDR3 DNA reads TGTGCCAGCAGCTTAGCGCTACGGACAGGGGTCTGGGGGCAGTACTTC.

V gene TRBV7-8 combines with J gene TRBJ1-1; D is undetermined. The germline V gene has CDR1 SGHVS and CDR2 FQNEAQ. The length of the CDR3 is 15 residues. Trimming took 1 base from V and 3 from J, leaving 12 bases between them. For the CDR3, the DNA is TGTGCCAGCAGCTTAGAACGCGGGCTTTACACTGAAGCTTTCTTT. This encodes CASSLERGLYTEAFF.

The chain is built from TRBV9 and TRBJ2-1, with D possibly being TRBD2 (6 bases). The germline CDR1 and CDR2 sequences are SGDLS and YYNGEE. CDR3 length: 15 amino acids. Trimming removed 4 bases at V and 3 bases at J, with 14 bases between. CDR3 coding DNA: TGTGCCAGCAGCCTCAGACTAGTTAGCTACAATGAGCAGTTCTTC. Protein sequence: CASSLRLVSYNEQFF. Complete variable domain (other parts from reference TRBV9 and TRBJ2-1): DSGVTQTPKHLITATGQRVTLRCSPRSGDLSVYWYQQSLDQGLQFLIQYYNGEERAKGNILERFSAQQFPDLHSELNLSSLELGDSALYFCASSLRLVSYNEQFFGPGTRLTVL.

The chain recombines TRBV27 with TRBJ1-5, with a possible D match to TRBD1 (6 bases). Trimming took off 4 bases at V and 2 bases at J, with 12 bases between the two ends. This CDR3 contains 15 residues. CDR1 and CDR2 (germline): MNHEY, SMNVEV (reference sequence). The CDR3 nucleotides are TGTGCCAGCAGTTCCTTGGGGGCTGGCAATCAGCCCCAGCATTTT. This encodes CASSSLGAGNQPQHF.

The V and J genes are TRBV2 and TRBJ1-1; D gene unclear. Germline V gene sequence: CDR1 SNHLY, CDR2 FYNNEI. Between the trimmed V and J ends, which lost 4 bases and 3 bases, there was a span of 9 bases. This CDR3 comprises 13 residues. The CDR3 protein is CASSGLRDTEAFF. For the CDR3, the DNA is TGTGCCAGCAGTGGGCTGAGGGACACTGAAGCTTTCTTT. The full variable domain, in which reference TRBV2 and TRBJ1-1 provide the parts outside the CDR3, is EPEVTQTPSHQVTQMGQEVILRCVPISNHLYFYWYRQILGQKVEFLVSFYNNEISEKSEIFDDQFSVERPDGSNFTLKIRSTKLEDSAMYFCASSGLRDTEAFFGQGTRLTVV.

The chain joins TRBV6-5 to TRBJ1-6; TRBD1 matches at 7 bases. Germline assignment: CDR1 MNHEY and CDR2 SVGAGI. The CDR3 runs 14 residues. The V segment lost 7 bases and the J segment 10 bases; nucleotides outside the gene matches: 10. CDR3 sequence: CASTEQGRYSPLHF. In DNA form, the CDR3 reads TGTGCCAGCACCGAACAGGGGAGATACTCACCCCTCCACTTT.

The genes are TRBV29-1 and TRBJ1-1; D call uncertain. CDR1 is SQVTM and CDR2 is ANQGSEA in the germline V gene. The CDR3 loop spans 12 amino acids. The V gene lost 8 bases and the J gene lost 1 base, with 11 bases spanning the gap. In DNA, the CDR3 is TGCAGCCTGAGAGAGGGGAACACTGAAGCTTTCTTT. This translates into CSLREGNTEAFF. Variable domain in full (rest from reference TRBV29-1 and TRBJ1-1): SAVISQKPSRDICQRGTSLTIQCQVDSQVTMMFWYRQQPGQSLTLIATANQGSEATYESGFVIDKFPISRPNLTFSTLTVSNMSPEDSSIYLCSLREGNTEAFFGQGTRLTVV.

This chain uses TRBV27 with TRBJ2-2; D might be TRBD2 (5 bases). The CDR3 is made up of 12 amino acids. V was pared by 5 bases and J by 6 bases, with 7 bases between. Germline lookup yields CDR1 MNHEY and CDR2 SMNVEV (reference sequence). DNA of the CDR3: TGTGCCAGCAGTAAGGAGGCCGGGGAGCTGTTTTTT. It codes for CASSKEAGELFF.

This chain joins TRBV5-4 and TRBJ2-1; a possible D gene is TRBD1 (6 bases). Looked up from germline, CDR1 is SGHNT and CDR2 is YYREEE (reference sequence). The germline V and J ends were trimmed by 4 bases and 3 bases, with 11 bases remaining between them. The CDR3 covers 14 residues. DNA for the CDR3: TGTGCCAGCAGCCCCCAGGGGAACTACAATGAGCAGTTCTTC. This sequence encodes CASSPQGNYNEQFF.

Comments on this clone: One end of the junction does not line up with germline, which may come from a read error. Other DNA sequences within the sample encode an identical CDR3. The chain couples TRBV7-7 to TRBJ2-5; 12 positions match TRBD1. The length of the CDR3 is 16 residues. Germline V lookup: CDR1 SSHAT, CDR2 FNYEAQ (reference sequence). This CDR3 reads CASSFPRDRGLETQYF. The CDR3 region has the DNA TGTGCTAGCAGCTTTCCGAGGGACAGGGGGCTAGAGACCCAGTACTTC.

The rearrangement joins TRBV27 to TRBJ1-2; D might be TRBD1 (6 bases). Trimming removed 5 bases at V and 5 bases at J, with 18 bases between. The CDR3 contains 15 residues. Germline V gives CDR1 MNHEY, CDR2 SMNVEV (reference sequence). DNA for the CDR3: TGTGCCAGCAGTCCACTGGACAGACTATCATATGGCTACACCTTC. It yields the protein CASSPLDRLSYGYTF.

Only a few counts were recorded for this clone. This sequence joins TRBV11-2 and TRBJ1-2; D gene ambiguous. Trimming took 3 bases from V and 8 from J, leaving 13 bases between them. The CDR3 has 13 residues. Looked up from germline, CDR1 is SGHAT and CDR2 is FQNNGV. The CDR3 DNA is TGTGCCAGCAGCTTTTCCCGTGGAGACGGCTACACCTTC. Translated: CASSFSRGDGYTF. Drawing the rest from reference TRBV11-2 and TRBJ1-2, the complete variable domain is EAGVAQSPRYKIIEKRQSVAFWCNPISGHATLYWYQQILGQGPKLLIQFQNNGVVDDSQLPKDRFSAERLKGVDSTLKIQPAKLEDSAVYLCASSFSRGDGYTFGSGTRLTVV.

This chain uses TRBV29-1 with TRBJ1-4, with D possibly TRBD1 on 6 matching bases. Germline CDR1 reads SQVTM; CDR2 reads ANQGSEA. V gave up 4 bases and J gave up 5 bases, with 8 bases separating them. The CDR3 contains 12 residues. In nucleotides, the CDR3 is TGCAGCGTTGCCCAGGGGAATGAAAAACTGTTTTTT. This translates into CSVAQGNEKLFF.

The chain couples TRBV5-1 to TRBJ2-7, with 9 nucleotides matching TRBD1. The germline CDR1 and CDR2 sequences are SGHRS and YFSETQ. Trimming cost V 2 bases and J 5 bases; bases outside gene matches: 2. This CDR3 spans 13 amino acids. For the CDR3, the DNA is TGCGCCAGCAGCTTAGGACAGGGGAACGAGCAGTACTTC. Translating gives CASSLGQGNEQYF. The full variable domain, completed using reference TRBV5-1 and TRBJ2-7, is KAGVTQTPRYLIKTRGQQVTLSCSPISGHRSVSWYQQTPGQGLQFLFEYFSETQRNKGNFPGRFSGRQFSNSRSEMNVSTLELGDSALYLCASSLGQGNEQYFGPGTRLTVT.

The gene calls are TRBV12-5 and TRBJ1-1; the D gene is possibly TRBD1 (5 bases). This CDR3 comprises 19 residues. Between the trimmed V and J ends, which lost 0 bases and 2 bases, there was a span of 22 bases. The germline CDR1 and CDR2 sequences are LGHNT and FRNRAP. CDR3 bases: TGTGCTAGTGGTTTGGTCCGGCGGGACTCGTTACCATATAACACTGAAGCTTTCTTT. The encoded protein is CASGLVRRDSLPYNTEAFF. The full variable domain, completed using reference TRBV12-5 and TRBJ1-1, is DARVTQTPRHKVTEMGQEVTMRCQPILGHNTVFWYRQTMMQGLELLAYFRNRAPLDDSGMPKDRFSAEMPDATLATLKIQPSEPRDSAVYFCASGLVRRDSLPYNTEAFFGQGTRLTVV.

V usage is TRBV20-1 and J usage is TRBJ2-7, with TRBD1 matching over 7 bases. CDR1 is DFQATT, CDR2 SNEGSKA, per germline (reference sequence). The CDR3 is made up of 11 amino acids. With 6 bases clipped from V and 6 bases from J, the junction kept 5 bases outside the gene matches. DNA of the CDR3: TGCAGTGCCACCAGGGGGTTCGAGCAGTACTTC. Translated, it gives CSATRGFEQYF.

The V gene is TRBV5-1, the J gene TRBJ2-7, with 9 bases matching TRBD1. Trimming took 4 bases from V and 4 from J; bases not matched to a gene: 12. This CDR3 has 16 residues. Germline V gene sequence: CDR1 SGHRS, CDR2 YFSETQ. The CDR3 is CASSPGQGMSSYEQYF. DNA of the CDR3: TGCGCCAGCAGCCCCGGACAGGGGATGTCCTCATACGAGCAGTACTTC.

The chain recombines TRBV9 with TRBJ1-1, with D possibly matching TRBD1 (5 bases). V was trimmed by 4 bases and J by 1 base, leaving 8 bases between them. The germline CDR1 and CDR2 sequences are SGDLS and YYNGEE. The CDR3 has 13 amino acids. In nucleotides, the CDR3 is TGTGCCAGCAGCATTACAGGGAACACTGAAGCTTTCTTT. Its translation: CASSITGNTEAFF.

The chain is built from TRBV9 and TRBJ1-4; TRBD1 matches 9 bases. The CDR3 extends over 17 amino acids. V was clipped by 3 bases and J by 2 bases; unmatched bases: 8. Germline CDR1 and CDR2: SGDLS and YYNGEE. The CDR3 is CASSGLTGGATNEKLFF. CDR3 nucleotide sequence: TGTGCCAGCAGCGGATTAACAGGGGGCGCGACTAATGAAAAACTGTTTTTT. Combining the CDR3 with reference TRBV9 and TRBJ1-4 gives the whole variable domain DSGVTQTPKHLITATGQRVTLRCSPRSGDLSVYWYQQSLDQGLQFLIQYYNGEERAKGNILERFSAQQFPDLHSELNLSSLELGDSALYFCASSGLTGGATNEKLFFGSGTQLSVL.

The J gene is TRBJ2-5, the V gene TRBV6-5; tentatively, D is TRBD2 (5 bases). The CDR3 contains 15 residues. Trimming removed 2 bases from V and 1 base from J, with 11 bases in between. CDR1 MNHEY and CDR2 SVGAGI come from the germline V gene. The CDR3 DNA sequence: TGTGCCAGCAGTTACGGGTATAGCGTCCAAGAGACCCAGTACTTC. It translates to CASSYGYSVQETQYF.

CDR3 in DNA: TGTGCCAGCAGCAAGGGACAGGGAAGGGGACCCCTCCACTTT. This translates into CASSKGQGRGPLHF. The chain joins TRBV9 to TRBJ1-6; 9 nucleotides agree with TRBD1. Germline trimming cut 4 bases from V and 12 bases from J; bases unmatched to any gene: 8. This CDR3 is 14 amino acids long. Germline V gene sequence: CDR1 SGDLS, CDR2 YYNGEE.

This clone was found a few times. CDR3 protein: CASSGRDLGTNEQYF. In DNA form, the CDR3 reads TGTGCCAGTAGTGGCCGGGACTTGGGTACGAACGAGCAGTACTTC. The chain is built from TRBV19 and TRBJ2-7; D is perhaps TRBD2 (6 bases). There are 15 residues in the CDR3. Deletions cut 5 bases from V and 5 bases from J, with 19 bases between. From germline, CDR1 is LNHDA and CDR2 SQIVND (reference sequence).